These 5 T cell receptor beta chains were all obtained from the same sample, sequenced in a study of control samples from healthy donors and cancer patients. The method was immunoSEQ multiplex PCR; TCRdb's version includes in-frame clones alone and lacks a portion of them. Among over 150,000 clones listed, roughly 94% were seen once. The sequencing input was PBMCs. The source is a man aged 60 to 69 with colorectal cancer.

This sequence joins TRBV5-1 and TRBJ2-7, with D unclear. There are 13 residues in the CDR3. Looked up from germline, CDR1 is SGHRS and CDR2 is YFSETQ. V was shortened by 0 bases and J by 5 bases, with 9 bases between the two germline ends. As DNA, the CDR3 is TGCGCCAGCAGCTTGGGTATCCGAAACGAGCAGTACTTC. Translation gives CASSLGIRNEQYF.

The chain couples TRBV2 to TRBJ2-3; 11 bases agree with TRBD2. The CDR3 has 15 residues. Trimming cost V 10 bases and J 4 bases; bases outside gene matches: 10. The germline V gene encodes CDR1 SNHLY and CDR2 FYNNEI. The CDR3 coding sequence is TGTGCCACTAGACCGACTAGCGGGGACTCAGATACGCAGTATTTT. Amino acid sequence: CATRPTSGDSDTQYF.

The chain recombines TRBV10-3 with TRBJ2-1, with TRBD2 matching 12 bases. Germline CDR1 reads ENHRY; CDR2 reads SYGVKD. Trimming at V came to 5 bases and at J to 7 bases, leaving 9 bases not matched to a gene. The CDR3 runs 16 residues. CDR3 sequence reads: CAISPSGGATRNEQFF. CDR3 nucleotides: TGTGCCATCAGTCCTAGCGGGGGGGCGACTCGGAATGAGCAGTTCTTC.

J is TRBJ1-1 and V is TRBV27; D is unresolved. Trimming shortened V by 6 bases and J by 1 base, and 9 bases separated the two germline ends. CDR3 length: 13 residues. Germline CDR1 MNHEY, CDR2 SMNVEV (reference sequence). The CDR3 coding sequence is TGTGCCAGCAGATTTATGGGGAACACTGAAGCTTTCTTT. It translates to CASRFMGNTEAFF.

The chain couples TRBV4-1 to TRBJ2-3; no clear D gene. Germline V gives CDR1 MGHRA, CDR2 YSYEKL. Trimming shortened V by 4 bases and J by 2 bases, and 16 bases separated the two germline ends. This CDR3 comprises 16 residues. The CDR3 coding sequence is TGCGCCAGCAGCCTAACGGACGGCTCGTACACAGATACGCAGTATTTT. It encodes CASSLTDGSYTDTQYF.